The 7 T cell receptor beta chains below were found in one sample sequenced in a study of cytomegalovirus exposure and HLA in healthy donors. PCR used 60 Vbeta primers and 13 Jbeta primers. The method was immunoSEQ multiplex PCR; TCRdb's version includes in-frame clones alone and lacks a portion of them. This table has roughly 130,000 clones, under 85% appearing once. What was sequenced was PBMCs. The source of these receptors is a boy aged 5-17 years in good health and CMV-seronegative.

This rearrangement joins TRBV27 to TRBJ1-1; D is unresolved. Germline assignment: CDR1 MNHEY and CDR2 SMNVEV (reference sequence). V was cut by 3 bases and J by 6 bases, with 11 bases left in between. This CDR3 region has 13 residues. Here the CDR3 reads CASSFRGYPEAFF. CDR3 in DNA: TGTGCCAGCAGTTTTAGAGGTTACCCTGAAGCTTTCTTT.

The chain employs TRBV14 and TRBJ2-7, with TRBD2 matching over 9 bases. CDR1 SGHDN and CDR2 FVKESK come from the germline V gene. The CDR3 is made up of 15 amino acids. J was trimmed by 2 bases and V by 4 bases; bases with no gene match: 6. DNA for the CDR3: TGTGCCAGCAGCCCCATAGCGGGAGAGACCTACGAGCAGTACTTC. It specifies CASSPIAGETYEQYF.

In this sample, this clone turned up once. This chain joins TRBV10-3 and TRBJ2-1, with 13 bases lining up with TRBD2. J gave up 4 bases and V 5 bases, and 2 bases lay outside the gene matches. This CDR3 is built from 15 residues. The germline gives CDR1 ENHRY, CDR2 SYGVKD. Written as DNA, the CDR3 is TGTGCCATCAGTTTGACTAGCGGGGGGTACAATGAGCAGTTCTTC. Translating gives CAISLTSGGYNEQFF.

This clone was observed a handful of times. The chain couples TRBV5-1 to TRBJ2-2; TRBD1 might be the D (6 bases). Germline values: CDR1 SGHRS, CDR2 YFSETQ. This CDR3 has 14 residues. V was trimmed by 1 base and J by 6 bases, leaving 10 bases between them. This CDR3 is CASSLLQGAGELFF. CDR3 bases: TGCGCCAGCAGCTTGTTACAGGGAGCCGGGGAGCTGTTTTTT.

V gene TRBV10-3 combines with J gene TRBJ1-4, with D hard to call. This CDR3 is built from 18 residues. Germline V gene lookup returns CDR1 ENHRY and CDR2 SYGVKD. V lost 0 bases, J lost 2 bases, and 16 bases lay in between. The CDR3: CAISESNSKLSTNEKLFF. The CDR3 bases are TGTGCCATCAGTGAGTCGAACTCTAAACTGAGCACTAATGAAAAACTGTTTTTT.

The chain couples TRBV27 to TRBJ2-1; 9 bases line up with TRBD1. V shed 6 bases, J shed 9 bases, and the junction held 9 bases outside the gene matches. The CDR3 has 14 amino acids. The germline V gene encodes CDR1 MNHEY and CDR2 SMNVEV (reference sequence). The CDR3 reads CASRIRDRVGEQFF. The DNA for the CDR3 is TGTGCCAGCAGAATACGGGACAGGGTTGGTGAGCAGTTCTTC.

The V and J genes are TRBV30 and TRBJ1-5; D not resolved. The CDR3 is 15 residues long. CDR1 and CDR2 from the germline V gene are GTSNPN and SVGIG (reference sequence). With 1 base removed from V and 0 bases from J, the gap between germline ends came to 10 bases. The DNA for the CDR3 is TGTGCCTGGAGTGCGAGTTCCTATAGCAATCAGCCCCAGCATTTT. Amino acids: CAWSASSYSNQPQHF.